The sequence of this T cell receptor beta chain was determined in a study of blood T cell repertoires in COVID-19. Across the study: Acute and convalescent COVID-19 specimens originated in the United States, Italy and Spain.

This CDR3 contains 12 residues. The V gene lost 7 bases and the J gene lost 1 base, with 7 bases spanning the gap. CDR1 is LNHDA and CDR2 is SQIVND in the germline V gene (reference sequence). Libraries were prepared by immunoSEQ multiplex PCR; TCRdb keeps only in-frame clonotypes and omits some of them. The sample contains hundreds of thousands of clones, around 86% of which appear only once. The origin of this receptor is a man in his fifties with COVID-19, enrolled during active disease. Sequencing was carried out using peripheral blood. The chain carries TRBV19 and TRBJ1-1, with D unresolved. CDR3 coding DNA: TGTGCCAGTACTCACTGGAACACTGAAGCTTTCTTT. It encodes CASTHWNTEAFF.